These 16 T cell receptor beta chains share one sample of origin, sequenced in a study of cytomegalovirus exposure and HLA in healthy donors. The PCR ran on 60 Vbeta and 13 Jbeta primers. Clones were read by immunoSEQ multiplex PCR, and TCRdb kept only the in-frame ones, dropping some. The repertoire holds about 210,000 clones, 65% to 85% seen once, with around 2.8% in the top ten. The material sequenced was PBMCs. The receptors shown here come from a man aged 25-45 years in good health and CMV-seronegative.

In this sample, this clone turned up once. The chain is built from TRBV4-1 and TRBJ2-1; 7 bases agree with TRBD1. Germline assignment: CDR1 MGHRA and CDR2 YSYEKL. The V segment lost 4 bases and the J segment 5 bases; nucleotides outside the gene matches: 8. The CDR3 has 15 amino acids. The CDR3: CASSPPTGSNNEQFF. The DNA of the CDR3 is TGCGCCAGCAGCCCGCCGACAGGGTCGAACAATGAGCAGTTCTTC.

This clone has just one count. The chain has TRBV23-1 and TRBJ1-4, with D possibly TRBD1 on 6 matching bases. TRBV23-1 is an ORF, and what it does is uncertain. The V and J ends lost 10 bases and 4 bases respectively, with 13 bases between them. The CDR3 contains 13 residues. The CDR3 nucleotides are TGCGCCATCCGACAGGCGAGTAATGAAAAACTGTTTTTT. This encodes CAIRQASNEKLFF.

The chain uses TRBV13 and TRBJ1-1, with D maybe TRBD1 (6 bases). Trimming left V 6 bases short and J 10 bases short, with 15 bases between. The germline V gene encodes CDR1 PRHDT and CDR2 FYEKMQ (reference sequence). There are 12 residues in the CDR3. The CDR3 DNA reads TGTGCCAGCAGTTATACAGGGACCGGAGCTTTCTTT. Translating gives CASSYTGTGAFF.

The V gene is TRBV4-1, the J gene TRBJ2-2, with 8 bases that match TRBD1. The CDR3 contains 16 residues. Germline assignment: CDR1 MGHRA and CDR2 YSYEKL. Unmatched junction bases numbered 12, after V lost 7 bases and J lost 5 bases. The CDR3 region is CASTSHRGKGTGELFF. Written as DNA, the CDR3 is TGCGCCAGCACTTCACACAGGGGGAAGGGGACCGGGGAGCTGTTTTTT.

The rearrangement uses TRBV6-5 and TRBJ2-5, with 10 bases matching TRBD1. TRBJ2-7 explains the end of the DNA better; the J call may be wrong. The CDR3 loop spans 13 amino acids. Per germline, CDR1 MNHEY and CDR2 SVGAGI. The CDR3 DNA reads as TGTGCCAGCCGACAGGGGGCCGGGTACGAGCAGTACTTC. Protein sequence: CASRQGAGYEQYF.

The CDR3 sequence: CASSEVTGTGKKLFF. CDR3 sequence (DNA): TGTGCCAGCAGTGAAGTAACAGGGACAGGGAAAAAACTGTTTTTT. The chain carries TRBV2 and TRBJ1-4; 9 bases map to TRBD1. The V segment lost 1 base and the J segment 9 bases; nucleotides outside the gene matches: 6. Germline loops: CDR1 SNHLY, CDR2 FYNNEI. The CDR3 totals 15 residues.

V usage is TRBV7-3 and J usage is TRBJ2-1, with a weak D call TRBD2 (6 bases). The CDR3 totals 14 residues. Germline lookup yields CDR1 SGHTA and CDR2 FQGTGA. Trimming removed 3 bases from V and 7 bases from J, with 13 bases in between. In nucleotides, the CDR3 is TGTGCCAGCAGCTTCGGAGGGGCGGGGAATGAGCAGTTCTTC. Its translation is CASSFGGAGNEQFF.

The chain uses TRBV11-3 and TRBJ2-3; 14 bases agree with TRBD2. Per the germline V gene, CDR1 is SGHNT and CDR2 is YENEEA. V was pared by 5 bases and J by 4 bases, with 2 bases of the junction left unmatched. CDR3 length: 15 amino acids. This chain's CDR3 is CASSPGLAGADTQYF. The CDR3 bases are TGTGCCAGCAGCCCGGGACTAGCGGGGGCAGATACGCAGTATTTT.

The genes are TRBV5-1 and TRBJ2-5, with 8 bases identical to TRBD2. Germline V gene sequence: CDR1 SGHRS, CDR2 YFSETQ. Trimming at V came to 0 bases and at J to 5 bases, leaving 6 bases not matched to a gene. The CDR3 runs 15 residues. This chain's CDR3 is CASSLVTGGPETQYF. CDR3 bases: TGCGCCAGCAGCTTGGTAACGGGGGGGCCGGAGACCCAGTACTTC.

This sequence joins TRBV5-1 and TRBJ1-1; D gene unclear. The CDR3 is made up of 13 amino acids. CDR1 and CDR2 from the germline V gene are SGHRS and YFSETQ. The V and J ends lost 5 bases and 5 bases respectively, with 13 bases between them. The CDR3 nucleotides are TGCGCCAGCAGTTCGTTCGTGGAGACTGAAGCTTTCTTT. Protein: CASSSFVETEAFF.

The chain has TRBV7-9 and TRBJ2-5, with D possibly being TRBD1 (6 bases). V was cut by 4 bases and J by 4 bases, with 10 bases left in between. The CDR3 runs 13 residues. Looked up from germline, CDR1 is SEHNR and CDR2 is FQNEAQ (reference sequence). The CDR3 region has the DNA TGTGCCAGCAGCTCAGGGGCACGAGAGACCCAGTACTTC. It encodes CASSSGARETQYF.

The chain is built from TRBV7-2 and TRBJ1-2, with 9 bases aligning to TRBD1. V dropped 1 base and J dropped 8; count of bases not matched to a gene: 5. CDR1 is SGHTA, CDR2 FQGNSA, per germline. The CDR3 is 14 residues long. CDR3 sequence reads: CASSLDGTGNGYTF. CDR3 coding DNA: TGTGCCAGCAGCTTAGACGGGACAGGGAACGGCTACACCTTC.

This clone was observed once. The rearrangement joins TRBV18 to TRBJ2-2, with a possible D match to TRBD1 (6 bases). Trimming removed 3 bases from V and 6 bases from J, with 14 bases in between. The CDR3 consists of 15 residues. Germline CDR1 is KGHSH and CDR2 is LQKENI. In nucleotides, the CDR3 is TGTGCCAGCTCACCTAAAATGGACAGAGCCGGGGAGCTGTTTTTT. Its protein is CASSPKMDRAGELFF.

The chain is built from TRBV5-5 and TRBJ1-3; D not resolved. Germline assignment: CDR1 SGHKS and CDR2 YYEKEE (reference sequence). The germline V and J ends were trimmed by 4 bases and 4 bases, with 15 bases remaining between them. This CDR3 is 15 amino acids long. The CDR3 sequence: CASSRGDMVGNTIYF. In DNA, the CDR3 is TGTGCCAGCAGCCGTGGTGACATGGTCGGAAACACCATATATTTT.

This clone has only one observation. In nucleotides, the CDR3 is TGCGCCAGCAGCCAAGATGGAGGGTTCGATTCACCCCTCCACTTT. Encoded protein: CASSQDGGFDSPLHF. This chain joins TRBV4-3 and TRBJ1-6; D remains unclear. CDR3 size: 15 residues. V lost 0 bases and J 8 bases, leaving 11 bases between the germline ends. The germline V gene encodes CDR1 LGHNA and CDR2 YSLEER.

The CDR3 coding sequence is TGTGCCAGCAGCTTTGGCGGGCGTAGCACAGATACGCAGTATTTT. The encoded protein is CASSFGGRSTDTQYF. The J gene is TRBJ2-3, the V gene TRBV7-3, with D possibly being TRBD2 (5 bases). Germline-derived CDR1 and CDR2 are SGHTA and FQGTGA. The CDR3 has 15 residues. V was cut by 3 bases and J by 0 bases, with 10 bases left in between.